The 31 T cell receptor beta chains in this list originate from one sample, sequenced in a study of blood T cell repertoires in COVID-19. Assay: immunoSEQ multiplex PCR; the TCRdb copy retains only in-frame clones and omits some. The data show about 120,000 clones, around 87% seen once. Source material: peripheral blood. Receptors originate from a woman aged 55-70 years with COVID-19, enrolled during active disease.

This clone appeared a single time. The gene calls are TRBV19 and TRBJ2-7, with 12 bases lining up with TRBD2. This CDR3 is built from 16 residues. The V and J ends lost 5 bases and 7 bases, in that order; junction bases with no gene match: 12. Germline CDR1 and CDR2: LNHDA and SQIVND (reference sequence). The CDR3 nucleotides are TGTGCCAGTAGTGATCTAGCGGGGGGGCCCTCGAGGGAGCAGTACTTC. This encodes CASSDLAGGPSREQYF.

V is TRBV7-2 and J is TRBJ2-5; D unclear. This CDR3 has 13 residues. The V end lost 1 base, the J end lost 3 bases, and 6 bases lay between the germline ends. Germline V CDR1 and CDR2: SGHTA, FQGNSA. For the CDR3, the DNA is TGTGCCAGCAGCTTAGGGGCTAAAGAGACCCAGTACTTC. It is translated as CASSLGAKETQYF.

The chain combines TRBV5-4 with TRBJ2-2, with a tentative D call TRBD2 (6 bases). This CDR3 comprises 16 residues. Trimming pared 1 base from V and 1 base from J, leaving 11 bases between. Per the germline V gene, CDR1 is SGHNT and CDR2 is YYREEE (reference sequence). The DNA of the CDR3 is TGTGCCAGCAGCTTGTATGTGGGGGGGAACACCGGGGAGCTGTTTTTT. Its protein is CASSLYVGGNTGELFF.

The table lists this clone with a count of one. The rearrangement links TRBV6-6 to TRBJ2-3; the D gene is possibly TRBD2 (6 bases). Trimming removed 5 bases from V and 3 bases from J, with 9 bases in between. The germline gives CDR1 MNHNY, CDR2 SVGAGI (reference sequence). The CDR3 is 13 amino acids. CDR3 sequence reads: CASSHGGTDTQYF. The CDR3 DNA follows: TGTGCCAGCAGTCACGGGGGTACAGATACGCAGTATTTT.

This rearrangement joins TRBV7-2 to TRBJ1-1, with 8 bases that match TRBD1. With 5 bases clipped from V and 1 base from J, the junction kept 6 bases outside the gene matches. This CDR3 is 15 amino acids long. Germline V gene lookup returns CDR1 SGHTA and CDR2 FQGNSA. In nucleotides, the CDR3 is TGTGCCAGCAGCCCCCGGACAGGGTGGAACACTGAAGCTTTCTTT. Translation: CASSPRTGWNTEAFF. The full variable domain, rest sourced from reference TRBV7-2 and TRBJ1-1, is GAGVSQSPSNKVTEKGKDVELRCDPISGHTALYWYRQSLGQGLEFLIYFQGNSAPDKSGLPSDRFSAERTGGSVSTLTIQRTQQEDSAVYLCASSPRTGWNTEAFFGQGTRLTVV.

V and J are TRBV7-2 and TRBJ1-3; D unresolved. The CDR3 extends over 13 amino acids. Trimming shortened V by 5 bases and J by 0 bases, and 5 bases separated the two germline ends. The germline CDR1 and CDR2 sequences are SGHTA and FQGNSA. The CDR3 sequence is CASSLSSGNTIYF. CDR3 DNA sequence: TGTGCCAGCAGCCTGAGCTCTGGAAACACCATATATTTT.

The CDR3 DNA reads as TGTGCCAGCAGCTTAGAGACAGAAAATTCACCCCTCCACTTT. Protein: CASSLETENSPLHF. The chain joins TRBV7-3 to TRBJ1-6, with D possibly being TRBD1 (5 bases). V was trimmed by 2 bases and J by 7 bases, leaving 9 bases between them. The CDR3 length is 14 residues. Germline V gene sequence: CDR1 SGHTA, CDR2 FQGTGA.

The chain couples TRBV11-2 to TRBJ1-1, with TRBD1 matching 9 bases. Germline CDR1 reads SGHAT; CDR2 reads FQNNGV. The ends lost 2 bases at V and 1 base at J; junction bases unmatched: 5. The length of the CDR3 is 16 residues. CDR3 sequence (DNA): TGTGCCAGCAGCTTACCTGCACAGGGGGCGAACACTGAAGCTTTCTTT. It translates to CASSLPAQGANTEAFF. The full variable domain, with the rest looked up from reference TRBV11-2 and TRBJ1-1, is EAGVAQSPRYKIIEKRQSVAFWCNPISGHATLYWYQQILGQGPKLLIQFQNNGVVDDSQLPKDRFSAERLKGVDSTLKIQPAKLEDSAVYLCASSLPAQGANTEAFFGQGTRLTVV.

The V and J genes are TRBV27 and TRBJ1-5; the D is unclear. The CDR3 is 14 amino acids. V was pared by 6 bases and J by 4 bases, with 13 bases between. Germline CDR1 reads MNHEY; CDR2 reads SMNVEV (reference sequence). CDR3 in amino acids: CASRFSGGNQPQHF. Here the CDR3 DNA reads TGTGCCAGCAGATTCTCGGGAGGAAATCAGCCCCAGCATTTT.

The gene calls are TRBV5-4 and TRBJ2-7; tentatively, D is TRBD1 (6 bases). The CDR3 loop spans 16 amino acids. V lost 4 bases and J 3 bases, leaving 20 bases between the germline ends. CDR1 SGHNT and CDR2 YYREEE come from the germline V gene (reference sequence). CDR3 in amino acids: CASSGSPGQINYEQYF. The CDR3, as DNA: TGTGCCAGCAGCGGTAGCCCGGGACAAATAAACTACGAGCAGTACTTC.

Here the CDR3 DNA reads TGTGCCAGCAGCTCTTACACAGGGTGGGGAGAGACCCAGTACTTC. Residues: CASSSYTGWGETQYF. This rearrangement joins TRBV5-6 to TRBJ2-5, with D tentatively TRBD1 (6 bases). The V end was cut by 3 bases, the J end by 4 bases, with 16 bases between. The germline V gene encodes CDR1 SGHDT and CDR2 YYEEEE. The CDR3 covers 15 residues.

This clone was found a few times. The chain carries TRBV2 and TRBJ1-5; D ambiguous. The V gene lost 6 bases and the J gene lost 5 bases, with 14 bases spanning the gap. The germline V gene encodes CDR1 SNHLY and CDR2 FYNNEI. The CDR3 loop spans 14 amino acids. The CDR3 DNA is TGTGCCAGCAGCCCCAGGTCGTCAGATCAGCCCCAGCATTTT. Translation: CASSPRSSDQPQHF.

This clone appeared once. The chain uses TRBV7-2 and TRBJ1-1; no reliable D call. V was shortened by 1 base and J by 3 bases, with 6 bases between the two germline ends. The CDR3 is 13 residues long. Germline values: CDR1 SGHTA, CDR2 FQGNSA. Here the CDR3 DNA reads TGTGCCAGCAGCTTAGTGTCGTACACTGAAGCTTTCTTT. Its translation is CASSLVSYTEAFF.

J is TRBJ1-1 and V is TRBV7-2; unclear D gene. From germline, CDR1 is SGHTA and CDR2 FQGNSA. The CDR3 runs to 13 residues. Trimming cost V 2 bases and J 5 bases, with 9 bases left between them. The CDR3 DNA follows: TGTGCCAGCAGCTTATTCTCCTCTACTGAAGCTTTCTTT. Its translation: CASSLFSSTEAFF.

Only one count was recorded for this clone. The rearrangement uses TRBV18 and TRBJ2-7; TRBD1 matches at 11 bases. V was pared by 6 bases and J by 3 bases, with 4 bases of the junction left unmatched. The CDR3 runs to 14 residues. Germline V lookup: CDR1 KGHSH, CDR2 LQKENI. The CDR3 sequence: CASSSGTGGYEQYF. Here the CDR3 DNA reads TGTGCCAGCTCTTCCGGGACAGGGGGCTACGAGCAGTACTTC.

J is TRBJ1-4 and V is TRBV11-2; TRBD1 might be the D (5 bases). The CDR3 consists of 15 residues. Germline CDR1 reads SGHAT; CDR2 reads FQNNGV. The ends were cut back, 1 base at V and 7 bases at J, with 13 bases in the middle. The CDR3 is CASSLGGVPIEKLFF. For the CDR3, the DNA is TGTGCCAGCAGCTTAGGGGGGGTGCCAATTGAAAAACTGTTTTTT.

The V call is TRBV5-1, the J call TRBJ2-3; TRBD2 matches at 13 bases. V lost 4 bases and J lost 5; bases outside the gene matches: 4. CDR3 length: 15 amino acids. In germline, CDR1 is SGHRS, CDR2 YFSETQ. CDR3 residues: CASSAGLAGVDTQYF. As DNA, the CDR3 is TGCGCCAGCAGCGCCGGACTAGCGGGGGTAGATACGCAGTATTTT.

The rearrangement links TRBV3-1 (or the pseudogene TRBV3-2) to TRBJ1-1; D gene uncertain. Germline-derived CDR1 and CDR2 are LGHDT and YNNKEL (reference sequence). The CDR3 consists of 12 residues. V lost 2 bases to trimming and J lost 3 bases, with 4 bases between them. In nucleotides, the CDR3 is TGTGCCAGCAGCCAACAGTACACTGAAGCTTTCTTT. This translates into CASSQQYTEAFF.

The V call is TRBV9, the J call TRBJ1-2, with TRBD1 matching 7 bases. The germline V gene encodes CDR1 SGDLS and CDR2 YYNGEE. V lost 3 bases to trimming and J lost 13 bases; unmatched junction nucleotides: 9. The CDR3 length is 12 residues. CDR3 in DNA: TGTGCCAGCAGCGGGTATAAACAGGGGTCCACCTTC. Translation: CASSGYKQGSTF.

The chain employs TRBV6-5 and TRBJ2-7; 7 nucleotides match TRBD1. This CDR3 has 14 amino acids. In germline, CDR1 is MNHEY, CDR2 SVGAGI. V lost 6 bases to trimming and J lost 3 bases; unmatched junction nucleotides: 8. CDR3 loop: CASSRDSLYYEQYF. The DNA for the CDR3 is TGTGCCAGCAGCCGGGACAGTTTATACTACGAGCAGTACTTC.

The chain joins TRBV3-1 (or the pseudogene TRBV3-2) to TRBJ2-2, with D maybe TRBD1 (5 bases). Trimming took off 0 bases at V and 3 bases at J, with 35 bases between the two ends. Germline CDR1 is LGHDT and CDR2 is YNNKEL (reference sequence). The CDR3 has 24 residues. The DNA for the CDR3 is TGTGCCAGCAGCCAAGAAGCGCTTTCCCAGGGAATGGTCTGGCCTTTGGGGCACACCGGGGAGCTGTTTTTT. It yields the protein CASSQEALSQGMVWPLGHTGELFF.

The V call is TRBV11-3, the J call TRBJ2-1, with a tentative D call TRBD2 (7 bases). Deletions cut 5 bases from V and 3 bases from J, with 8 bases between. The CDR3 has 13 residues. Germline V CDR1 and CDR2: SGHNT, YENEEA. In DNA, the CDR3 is TGTGCCAGCAGCAGGGGGGGCTACAATGAGCAGTTCTTC. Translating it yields CASSRGGYNEQFF.

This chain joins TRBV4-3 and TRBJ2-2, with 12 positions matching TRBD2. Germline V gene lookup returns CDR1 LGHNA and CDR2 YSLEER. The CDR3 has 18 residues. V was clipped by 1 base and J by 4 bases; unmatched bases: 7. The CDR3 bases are TGCGCCAGCAGCCAAGCGAAGACTAGCGGGGGATCCACCGGGGAGCTGTTTTTT. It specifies CASSQAKTSGGSTGELFF.

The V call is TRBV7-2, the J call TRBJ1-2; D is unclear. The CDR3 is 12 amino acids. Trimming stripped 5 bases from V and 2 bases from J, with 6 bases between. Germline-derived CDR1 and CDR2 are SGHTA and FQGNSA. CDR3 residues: CASSPLNYGYTF. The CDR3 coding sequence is TGTGCCAGCAGCCCACTCAACTATGGCTACACCTTC.

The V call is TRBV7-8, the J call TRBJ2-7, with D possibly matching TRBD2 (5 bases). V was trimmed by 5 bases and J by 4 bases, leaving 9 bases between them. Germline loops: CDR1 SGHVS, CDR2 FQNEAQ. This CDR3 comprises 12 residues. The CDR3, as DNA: TGTGCCAGCAGCCAAACGGGGTACGAGCAGTACTTC. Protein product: CASSQTGYEQYF.

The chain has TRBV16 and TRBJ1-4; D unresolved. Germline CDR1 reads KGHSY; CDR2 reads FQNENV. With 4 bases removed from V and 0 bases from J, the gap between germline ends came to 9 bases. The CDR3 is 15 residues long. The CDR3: CASSPDFATNEKLFF. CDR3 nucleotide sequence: TGTGCCAGCAGCCCAGACTTTGCAACTAATGAAAAACTGTTTTTT. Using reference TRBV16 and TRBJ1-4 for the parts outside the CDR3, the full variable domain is GEEVAQTPKHLVRGEGQKAKLYCAPIKGHSYVFWYQQVLKNEFKFLISFQNENVFDETGMPKERFSAKCLPNSPCSLEIQATKLEDSAVYFCASSPDFATNEKLFFGSGTQLSVL.

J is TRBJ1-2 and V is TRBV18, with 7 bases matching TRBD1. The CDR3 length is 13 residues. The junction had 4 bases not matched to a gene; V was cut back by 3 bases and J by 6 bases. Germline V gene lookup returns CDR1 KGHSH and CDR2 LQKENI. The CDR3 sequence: CASSPRDSDGYTF. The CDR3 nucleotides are TGTGCCAGCTCACCCAGGGACAGCGATGGCTACACCTTC.

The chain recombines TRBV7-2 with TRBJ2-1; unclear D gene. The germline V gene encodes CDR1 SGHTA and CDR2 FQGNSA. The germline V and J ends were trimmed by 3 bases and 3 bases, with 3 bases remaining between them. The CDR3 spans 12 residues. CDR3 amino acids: CASSLYYNEQFF. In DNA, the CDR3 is TGTGCCAGCAGCTTGTACTACAATGAGCAGTTCTTC.

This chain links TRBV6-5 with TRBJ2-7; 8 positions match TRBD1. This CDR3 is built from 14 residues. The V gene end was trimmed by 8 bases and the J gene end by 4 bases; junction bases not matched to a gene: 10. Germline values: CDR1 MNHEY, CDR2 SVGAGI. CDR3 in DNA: TGTGCCAGCGGAAGGGACAGGAGCTCTTACGAGCAGTACTTC. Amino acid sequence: CASGRDRSSYEQYF.

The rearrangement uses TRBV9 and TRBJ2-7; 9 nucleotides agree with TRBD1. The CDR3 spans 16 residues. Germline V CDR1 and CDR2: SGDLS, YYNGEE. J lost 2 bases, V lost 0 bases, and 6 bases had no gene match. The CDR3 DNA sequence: TGTGCCAGCAGCGTAGGGGGAGGGACAGGGACCTACGAGCAGTACTTC. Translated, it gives CASSVGGGTGTYEQYF. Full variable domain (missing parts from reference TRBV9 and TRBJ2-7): DSGVTQTPKHLITATGQRVTLRCSPRSGDLSVYWYQQSLDQGLQFLIQYYNGEERAKGNILERFSAQQFPDLHSELNLSSLELGDSALYFCASSVGGGTGTYEQYFGPGTRLTVT.

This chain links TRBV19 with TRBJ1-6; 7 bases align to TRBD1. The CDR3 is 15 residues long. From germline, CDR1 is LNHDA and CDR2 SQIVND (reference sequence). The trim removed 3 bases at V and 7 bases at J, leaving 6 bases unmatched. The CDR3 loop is CASSITGDENSPLHF. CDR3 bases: TGTGCCAGTAGTATCACAGGGGACGAGAATTCACCCCTCCACTTT.